Listed below are T cell receptor beta chains from one sample, sequenced in a study of T cells in Graves' hyperthyroidism and ophthalmopathy. TCRdb processed the multiplex PCR reads anew with MiXCR; each CDR3 protein has one entry. The data show fewer than 750,000 distinct CDR3 sequences, roughly 50% seen once. The sample was peripheral blood or thyroid tissue (not recorded which). All receptors derive from a woman between 18 and 30 years old with Graves' hyperthyroidism. Both conserved end residues are part of each CDR3. The D gene is left open where the match is weak. Size tells how often a clone was seen (once, few, many) or the class of an expanded clone, and some rows leave it out.

abundance,len,d_gene,j_gene,v_gene,CDR3aa,CDR3nt
few,13,-,TRBJ2-1,TRBV7-6,CASSLASRTEQFF,TGTGCCAGCAGCTTAGCTTCGCGAACTGAGCAGTTCTTC
many,14,-,TRBJ1-1,TRBV20-1,CSARVHRVGTEAFF,TGCAGTGCTAGAGTCCACAGGGTTGGGACTGAAGCTTTCTTT
-,17,TRBD1,TRBJ1-6,TRBV19,CASSIPSRTGGNSPLHF,TGTGCCAGTAGTATCCCCTCACGGACAGGTGGAAATTCACCCCTCCACTTT
-,15,-,TRBJ1-1,TRBV5-4,CAGSWAGGRNTEAFF,TGTGCCGGCAGCTGGGCAGGAGGGAGGAACACTGAAGCTTTCTTT
many,18,TRBD1,TRBJ2-5,TRBV24-1,CATSDLSGTGRGRETQYF,TGTGCCACCAGTGATCTTTCTGGTACTGGCAGGGGGCGAGAGACCCAGTACTTC
-,12,TRBD1,TRBJ1-2,TRBV2,CASSGDRGGYTF,TGTGCCAGCAGTGGGGACAGGGGTGGCTACACCTTC
once,15,-,TRBJ1-1,TRBV5-1,CASSSFGAENTEAFF,TGCGCCAGCAGCAGTTTTGGTGCGGAGAACACTGAAGCTTTCTTT
many,13,-,TRBJ2-7,TRBV24-1,CATSDGSSYEQYF,TGTGCCACCAGTGACGGGAGCTCCTACGAGCAGTACTTC
-,14,TRBD2,TRBJ2-3,TRBV10-3,CAISNSGRADTQYF,TGTGCCATCAGCAATAGCGGGAGGGCCGATACGCAGTATTTT
-,11,TRBD1,TRBJ1-1,TRBV10-3,CAISGDRGAFF,TGTGCCATCAGTGGGGACAGGGGAGCTTTCTTT
many,14,-,TRBJ2-7,TRBV7-9,CASSPPRDTYEQYF,TGTGCCAGCAGCCCGCCACGGGATACCTACGAGCAGTACTTC
-,14,-,TRBJ1-4,TRBV2,CAITVGATNEKLFF,TGTGCCATTACGGTGGGGGCAACTAATGAAAAACTGTTTTTT
once,14,TRBD1,TRBJ1-5,TRBV29-1,CSVRAGGRGQPQHF,TGCAGCGTTAGGGCAGGGGGGAGAGGTCAGCCCCAGCATTTT
-,12,-,TRBJ1-2,TRBV29-1,CSVGRTDYGYTF,TGCAGCGTTGGCCGGACGGACTATGGCTACACCTTC
once,14,TRBD1,TRBJ1-2,TRBV7-9,CASSRKRDRDGYTF,TGTGCCAGCAGCCGTAAGCGGGACAGGGATGGCTACACCTTC
once,15,TRBD1,TRBJ2-7,TRBV4-1,CASSPRTGGKYEQYF,TGCGCCAGCAGCCCCCGGACAGGGGGCAAGTACGAGCAGTACTTC
-,16,TRBD1,TRBJ1-5,TRBV19,CASRRTGGGGNQPQHF,TGTGCCAGCCGGAGGACAGGGGGCGGGGGTAATCAGCCCCAGCATTTT
many,14,TRBD1,TRBJ1-1,TRBV5-8,CASSIDRADTEAFF,TGTGCCAGCAGCATCGACAGGGCGGACACTGAAGCTTTCTTT